This TCR beta chain was obtained from a study of Tregs in tolerant kidney transplant recipients. Study information: Sorted recipient Tregs were expanded on donor B cells with IL-2, restimulated day 11.

Clones were read by immunoSEQ multiplex PCR, and TCRdb kept only the in-frame ones, dropping some. This repertoire shows about 5,600 clones, nearly 90% found once; its top ten account for less than 4.5%. The CDR3 runs 16 residues. Looked up from germline, CDR1 is MDHEN and CDR2 is SYDVKM. Trimming removed 3 bases from V and 3 bases from J; junction bases left unmatched: 11. With respect to this clone: Its antigen is currently unknown.

This receptor was obtained from a human patient who received a combined kidney and bone marrow transplant. The chain combines TRBV28 with TRBJ2-7; TRBD1 matches 7 bases. The material sequenced was Tregs from blood cultured with allogeneic cells, taken before the transplant. Here the CDR3 DNA reads TGTGCCAGCAGTTTTTTCTTCGGGACAGACTTCTACGAGCAGTACTTC. Its translation: CASSFFFGTDFYEQYF.